The present entry profiles one TCR beta chain with its context. Its specificity is unknown. This sample was taken from a study of graft-versus-host responses after intestinal transplantation. The CDR3 has 15 amino acids. The germline V gene has CDR1 MNHNY and CDR2 SVGAGI (reference sequence). Trimming cost V 0 bases and J 0 bases, with 8 bases left between them. The method was immunoSEQ multiplex PCR; TCRdb's version includes in-frame clones alone and lacks a portion of them. The sample includes about 86,000 clones, under 85% seen only once; the top ten take approximately 18%. The receptor's source is a human donor who received an intestinal transplant. The specimen was unstimulated CD8+ T cells sorted from spleen or lymph node cells, collected before intestinal transplant. V gene TRBV6-6 combines with J gene TRBJ1-1; tentative D call: TRBD1 (6 bases). In nucleotides, the CDR3 is TGTGCCAGCAGTTACTCCCAGGGGATGAACACTGAAGCTTTCTTT. Its protein is CASSYSQGMNTEAFF.